The clone carrying this T cell receptor beta chain has a count of ten or more. Time point specified: persistent/refractory GD, antithyroid drugs over 5 years with positive TRAb. The authors made the TCR library using RNA they extracted from PBMCs. V was pared by 1 base and J by 7 bases, with 10 bases between. The CDR3 contains 13 residues. The germline gives CDR1 SGHTA, CDR2 FQGNSA. Through Arm-PCR of CDR3 regions and iRepertoire HTBI primers, TCR beta libraries were built. TCRdb ran MiXCR on the multiplex PCR reads and lists one entry per CDR3 protein. The sample consists of around 300,000 distinct CDR3 sequences, 20% to 25% of them appearing once. This record comes from a study of regulatory T cells in long-lasting Graves disease.

The source of this sequence is a female donor with Graves disease. Sequenced material: peripheral blood mononuclear cells (PBMCs), taken when the disease was refractory, from a patient treated with antithyroid drugs. J is TRBJ2-5 and V is TRBV7-2; possibly TRBD2 for D (6 bases). The CDR3, as DNA: TGTGCCAGCAGCTTAGGCAGGAGGGGGACCCAGTACTTC. It yields the protein CASSLGRRGTQYF. Combining the CDR3 with reference TRBV7-2 and TRBJ2-5 gives the whole variable domain GAGVSQSPSNKVTEKGKDVELRCDPISGHTALYWYRQSLGQGLEFLIYFQGNSAPDKSGLPSDRFSAERTGGSVSTLTIQRTQQEDSAVYLCASSLGRRGTQYFGPGTRLLVL.